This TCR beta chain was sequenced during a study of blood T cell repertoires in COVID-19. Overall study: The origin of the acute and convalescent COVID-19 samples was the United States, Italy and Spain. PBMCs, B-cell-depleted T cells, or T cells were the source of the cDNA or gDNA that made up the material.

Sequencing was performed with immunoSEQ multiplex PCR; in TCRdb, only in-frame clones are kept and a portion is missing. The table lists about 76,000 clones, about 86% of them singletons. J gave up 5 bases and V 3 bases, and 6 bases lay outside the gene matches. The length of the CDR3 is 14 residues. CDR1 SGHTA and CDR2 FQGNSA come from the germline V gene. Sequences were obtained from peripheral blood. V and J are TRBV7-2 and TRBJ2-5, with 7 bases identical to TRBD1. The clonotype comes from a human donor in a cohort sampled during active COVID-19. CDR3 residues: CASSFNRGRETQYF. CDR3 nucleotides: TGTGCCAGCAGCTTCAACAGGGGACGGGAGACCCAGTACTTC.